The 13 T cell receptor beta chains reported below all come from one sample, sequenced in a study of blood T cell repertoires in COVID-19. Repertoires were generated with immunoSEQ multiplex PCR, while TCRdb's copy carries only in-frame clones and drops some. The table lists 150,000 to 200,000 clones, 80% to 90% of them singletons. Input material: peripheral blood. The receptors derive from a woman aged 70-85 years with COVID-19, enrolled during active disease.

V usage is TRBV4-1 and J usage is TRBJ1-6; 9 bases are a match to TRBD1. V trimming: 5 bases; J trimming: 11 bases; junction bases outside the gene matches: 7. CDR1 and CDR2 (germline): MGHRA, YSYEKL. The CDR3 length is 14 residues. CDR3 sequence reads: CASSATGGEPPLHF. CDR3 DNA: TGCGCCAGCAGCGCCACAGGGGGCGAGCCACCCCTCCACTTT.

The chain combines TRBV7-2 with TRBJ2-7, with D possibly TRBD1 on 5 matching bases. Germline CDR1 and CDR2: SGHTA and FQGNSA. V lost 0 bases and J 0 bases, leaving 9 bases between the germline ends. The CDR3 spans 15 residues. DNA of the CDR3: TGTGCCAGCAGCTTAGCGGCAGGGAACTCCTACGAGCAGTACTTC. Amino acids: CASSLAAGNSYEQYF.

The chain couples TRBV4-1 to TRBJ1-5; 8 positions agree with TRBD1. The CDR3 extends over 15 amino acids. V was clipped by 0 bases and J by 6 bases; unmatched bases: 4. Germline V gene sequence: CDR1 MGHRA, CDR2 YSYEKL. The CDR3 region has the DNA TGCGCCAGCAGCCAAGATGCAGGGGGCAGTCAGCCCCAGCATTTT. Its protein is CASSQDAGGSQPQHF.

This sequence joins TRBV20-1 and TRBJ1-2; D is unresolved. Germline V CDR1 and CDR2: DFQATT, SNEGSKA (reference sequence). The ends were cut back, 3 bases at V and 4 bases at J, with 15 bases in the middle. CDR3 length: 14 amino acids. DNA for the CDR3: TGCAGTGCTAGTCTTGGGAGGTACAGCTATGGCTACACCTTC. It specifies CSASLGRYSYGYTF.

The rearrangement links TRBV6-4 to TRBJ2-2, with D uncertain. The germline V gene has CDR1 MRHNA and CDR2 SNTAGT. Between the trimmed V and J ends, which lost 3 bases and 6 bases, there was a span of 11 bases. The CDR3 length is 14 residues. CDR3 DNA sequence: TGTGCCAGCAGTGAGTCTAGATCCCCCGGGGAGCTGTTTTTT. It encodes CASSESRSPGELFF.

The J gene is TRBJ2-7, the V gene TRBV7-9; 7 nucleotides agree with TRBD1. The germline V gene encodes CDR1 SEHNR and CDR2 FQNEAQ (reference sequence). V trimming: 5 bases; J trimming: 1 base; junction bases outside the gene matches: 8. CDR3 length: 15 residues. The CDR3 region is CASSGGRGISYEQYF. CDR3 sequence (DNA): TGTGCCAGCAGCGGCGGCAGGGGGATATCCTACGAGCAGTACTTC.

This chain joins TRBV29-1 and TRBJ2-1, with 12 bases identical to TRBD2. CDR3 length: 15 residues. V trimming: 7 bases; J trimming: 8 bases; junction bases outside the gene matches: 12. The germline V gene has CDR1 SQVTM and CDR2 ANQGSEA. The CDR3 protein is CSALNPTSGSYEQFF. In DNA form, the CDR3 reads TGCAGCGCCCTGAACCCGACTAGCGGGAGCTATGAGCAGTTCTTC.

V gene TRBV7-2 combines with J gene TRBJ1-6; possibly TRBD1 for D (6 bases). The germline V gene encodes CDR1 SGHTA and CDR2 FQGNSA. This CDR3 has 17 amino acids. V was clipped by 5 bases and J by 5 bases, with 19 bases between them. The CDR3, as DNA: TGTGCCAGCAGCCACGGGGTGGGGACACTCAATAATTCACCCCTCCACTTT. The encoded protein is CASSHGVGTLNNSPLHF.

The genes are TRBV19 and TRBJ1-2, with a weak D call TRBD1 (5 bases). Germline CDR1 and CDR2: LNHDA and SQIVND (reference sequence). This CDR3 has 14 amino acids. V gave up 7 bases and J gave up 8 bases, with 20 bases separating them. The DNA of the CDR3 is TGTGCCAGTACCTCCCTGGGGGGATCGACGGGCTACACCTTC. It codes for CASTSLGGSTGYTF.

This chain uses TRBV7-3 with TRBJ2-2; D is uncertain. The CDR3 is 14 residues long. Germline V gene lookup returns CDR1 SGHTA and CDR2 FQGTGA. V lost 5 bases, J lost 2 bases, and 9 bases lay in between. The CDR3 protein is CASSPTFNTGELFF. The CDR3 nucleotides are TGTGCCAGCAGCCCCACTTTTAACACCGGGGAGCTGTTTTTT.

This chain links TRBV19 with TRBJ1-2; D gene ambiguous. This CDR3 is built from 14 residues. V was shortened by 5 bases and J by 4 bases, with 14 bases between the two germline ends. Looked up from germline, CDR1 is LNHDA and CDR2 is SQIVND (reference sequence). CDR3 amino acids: CASSPRTVSYGYTF. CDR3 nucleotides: TGTGCCAGTAGTCCGAGGACTGTCAGCTATGGCTACACCTTC. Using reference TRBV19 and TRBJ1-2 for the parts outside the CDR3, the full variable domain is DGGITQSPKYLFRKEGQNVTLSCEQNLNHDAMYWYRQDPGQGLRLIYYSQIVNDFQKGDIAEGYSVSREKKESFPLTVTSAQKNPTAFYLCASSPRTVSYGYTFGSGTRLTVV.

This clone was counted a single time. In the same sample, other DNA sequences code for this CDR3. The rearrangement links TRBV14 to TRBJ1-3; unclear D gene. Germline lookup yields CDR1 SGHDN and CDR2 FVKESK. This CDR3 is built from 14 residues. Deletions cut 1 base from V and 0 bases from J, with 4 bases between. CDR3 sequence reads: CASSQVRSGNTIYF. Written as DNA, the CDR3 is TGTGCCAGCAGCCAAGTCCGCTCTGGAAACACCATATATTTT.

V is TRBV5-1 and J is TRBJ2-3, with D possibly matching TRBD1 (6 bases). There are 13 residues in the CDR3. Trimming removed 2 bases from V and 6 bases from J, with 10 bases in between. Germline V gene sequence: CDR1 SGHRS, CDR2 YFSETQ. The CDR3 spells CASSFKGEDTQYF. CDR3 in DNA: TGCGCCAGCAGCTTCAAGGGGGAGGATACGCAGTATTTT.